Below, one T cell receptor (beta chain) is given with its context. Its target is unknown. TCRdb keeps only in-frame clones here, not all; method: immunoSEQ multiplex PCR. Of about 130,000 clones detected, approximately 90% appear once; the ten largest clones hold about 5.6%. This specimen belongs to a study of radiation and T cells in renal cell carcinoma. Turning to the study itself: Nephrectomy followed 15 Gy stereotactic body radiation by 4 weeks.

The CDR3 is 16 residues long. Germline assignment: CDR1 KGHSH and CDR2 LQKENI. V shed 2 bases, J shed 4 bases, and the junction held 8 bases outside the gene matches. Findings and limits, study-wide: In blood, top tumor clones expanded by 2 weeks, shrinking by 4.

Time point noted: blood 2 weeks post-SBRT. Treatment defined: 15 Gy SBRT to primary tumor, nephrectomy 4 weeks later. This renal cell carcinoma was of the clear cell type. The chain has TRBV18 and TRBJ2-7; 10 bases are shared with TRBD1. The specimen was blood, collected from a patient whose treatment included radiotherapy and nephrectomy. The clonotype comes from a woman between 65 and 79 years old with renal cell carcinoma. The CDR3 spells CASSPIRGQGGYEQYF. The CDR3 nucleotides are TGTGCCAGCTCACCAATAAGAGGACAGGGGGGATACGAGCAGTACTTC.